This is a list of T cell receptor beta chains from one sample in a study of cytomegalovirus exposure and HLA in healthy donors. Repertoires were generated with immunoSEQ multiplex PCR, while TCRdb's copy carries only in-frame clones and drops some. The sample contains approximately 180,000 clones, about three quarters of which appear only once. Material: PBMCs. These receptors were collected from a middle-aged woman in good health and CMV-seronegative. The conserved cysteine and the conserved F or W are not part of the CDR3 here. Clone size, where shown, is once, few, many, or a class for clones that have expanded.

CDR3aa	v_gene	abundance
ASSIAGRVDEAF	TRBV19	once
ASISQGPTEAF	TRBV6-5	.
ASSQGRNNEKLF	TRBV4-3	few
AISESDRGTQY	TRBV10-3	.
ASSPDRGQWAEAF	TRBV4-1	once
ASRPGTSGRNEQF	TRBV5-4	.
ASSLLGGADTEAF	TRBV11-2	once
ASSPGRYRAHTEAF	TRBV7-9	.
AIRISNPGTGGVNTEAF	TRBV10-3	.
ASRRGHQYPANQPQH	TRBV19	.
ASSLTGVLETQY	TRBV11-3	.
ASSRIITGLAGGDTQY	TRBV4-3	.
ASSYRDRVGYEQY	TRBV7-2	.
ASSPLGGPETQY	TRBV27	.
ASSLDSNTEAF	TRBV5-4	.
ASKKEGNTEAF	TRBV19	few
ASSLGFGRKNEKLF	TRBV7-2	few
ASGGTGEETQY	TRBV21-1	.
AWRLAGAIDTQY	TRBV30	.
ASSLGIAGITNEKLF	TRBV5-6	.
ASSETGGSKNEQF	TRBV2	once
ASSQSRSSHGYT	TRBV4-3	.
ASSSTGLPGTGANVLT	TRBV7-2	.
AFRGRERNTEAF	TRBV30	.
ASSAGEEDTQY	TRBV7-3	few
ASSLGGSRLAVDTGELF	TRBV11-3	.
ASGSGTFYNEQF	TRBV9	.
ASRQGLAGGGESDTQY	TRBV5-1	few
ASNLLNPNYGYT	TRBV28	.
ASSSLGGAARRVYGYT	TRBV18	few
ASSGRVGTEAF	TRBV6-1	.
AWSRQAGLANEQY	TRBV30	.
ASSEAGRGPYGYT	TRBV2	few
ASSPARGNYGYT	TRBV18	.
ASSLVVQNTEAF	TRBV7-2	.
ASSSSGGSNTGELF	TRBV7-3	.
ASKGGSSGANVLT	TRBV6-1	.
AWSVRQGATEAF	TRBV30	.
ASSSSTETKNIQY	TRBV5-1	.
ASSMVQGSNTEAF	TRBV19	.
ASSLGQGNQPQH	TRBV11-2	.
ASRSGEKLF	TRBV28	few
ASSPLMAGPYEQY	TRBV7-6	.
AWHEYYTEAF	TRBV30	.
ASSVVPEGQGNEQF	TRBV9	.
ASSPAGSYEQY	TRBV7-2	.
AWSRRDRGRGNTIY	TRBV30	once
ASNDRRSGANVLT	TRBV2	.
ASRGGERVHEQF	TRBV6-5	once
ASSVGTGPANTEAF	TRBV19	.
ASSLMGSRVGEKLF	TRBV7-2	.